This record looks at one TCR beta chain sequence and its context. Its binding antigen is unknown. Base qualities are not at hand, and no much larger clone is one base apart. This specimen's time point label, per the study, means: pre-treatment sample, taken before nivolumab and TIL therapy. The baseline tumor samples were excised metastases, mostly pleural nodules or supraclavicular lymph nodes, taken from the same resection that was used to grow TIL. Tumors were harvested before any PD-1/PD-L1 blockade; patients then received nivolumab, and those progressing received lymphodepletion, expanded TIL infusion and IL-2. Between October 2017 and 2020, a dual-center phase I trial enrolled adults who had stage 4 NSCLC. The samples were drawn from an open-label, single-arm phase I trial testing tumor-infiltrating lymphocyte therapy combined with nivolumab in advanced non-small cell lung cancer. Portions of each resected tumor were snap-frozen in liquid nitrogen and were stored at -80 degrees C. Tumor regions of interest were selected on H&E sections by laser-capture macrodissection, were pulverized into 15 mg aliquots, and were extracted with Qiagen Allprep kits.

These data belong to a study of TIL therapy for anti-PD-1-resistant metastatic lung cancer (dated by TCRdb to 2020 to 2023). Broadly, across the study: Enrolled patients had a median age of roughly 50 years (range about 38-85) and a median tumor PD-L1 proportion score of 6% to 6.5%. Most of the cohort had lung adenocarcinoma, several tumors were EGFR-mutant and two were ALK-rearranged, and half of the patients were current or former smokers. Across the cohort, whole-exome sequencing showed a median non-synonymous tumor mutation burden of roughly 1.5 mutations per megabase. Tumor and peripheral blood T cell receptor beta sequencing was used to track clonotypes across tumor, expanded TIL product and serial blood samples. The paper as a whole reports these results and caveats: High clonal turnover was observed in TIL culture, with many enriched product clones not detected in the baseline tumor, which suggested clonal contraction rather than faithful expansion. Higher clonality and lower diversity were observed in expanded TIL cultures than in baseline intratumoral T cells (median clonality around 5.7% vs 31%, p < 0.0001). The cohort was highly selected, including more treatment-naive, never-smoker and oncogene-addicted patients than is typical, which limits generalizability. The study protocol defined all tumor marker inferences as exploratory.

The germline V gene provides CDR1 SGHRS and CDR2 YFSETQ. From the cysteine up to the phenylalanine, the CDR3 has a length of 15 residues. The entry retains the CDR3 DNA only, 45 bases that are in frame from base 1. Relative to germline, V is missing 4 bases and J is missing 3 bases, with 5 bases of the junction outside any gene match. The immunoSEQ v3 hsTCRB kit was used to amplify TCR beta CDR3 regions from genomic DNA through bias-controlled multiplex PCR. TCR libraries were sequenced on an Illumina NextSeq 500 to 2 million to 2.5 million read pairs for survey level or about 5-6 million for deep level. Under the source paper's analysis protocol: Clonality was reported by immunoSEQ Analyzer software, which also assigned V, D and J genes and filtered out non-productive sequences. To compare repertoires between infused TIL and blood, productive Simpson clonality was used along with the Morisita overlap index of productive TRB rearrangements. TCRdb retrieved this table from immuneACCESS and kept in-frame rearrangements only. Not all clones are present; in checked studies, unresolved V genes account for under half, and no reason is known for the remainder. That table furnishes V, J and clone size, whereas the DNA furnished D and trimming. The sample table records more than 20,000 clones; roughly 63% of these occur just once. The top ten hold about 16% of the sample.

The sample consisted of tumor tissue, taken at baseline. The sequence was obtained from a woman aged 25 to 80 with non-small cell lung cancer. In this chain, TRBV5-1 is recombined with TRBJ2-5; 11 middle bases align to TRBD2. The DNA is as follows: TGCGCCAGCAGCAGGACTAGCGGGCCAGAAGAGACCCAGTACTTC. This yields the protein CASSRTSGPEETQYF.